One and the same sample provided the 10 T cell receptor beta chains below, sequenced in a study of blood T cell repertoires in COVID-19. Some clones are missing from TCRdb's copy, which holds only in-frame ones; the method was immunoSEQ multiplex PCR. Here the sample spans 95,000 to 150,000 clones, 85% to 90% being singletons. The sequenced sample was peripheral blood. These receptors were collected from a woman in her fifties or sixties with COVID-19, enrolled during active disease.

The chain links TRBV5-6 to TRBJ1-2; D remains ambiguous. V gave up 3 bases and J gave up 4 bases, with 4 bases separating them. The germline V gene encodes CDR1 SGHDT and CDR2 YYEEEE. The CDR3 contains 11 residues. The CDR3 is CASSSVYGYTF. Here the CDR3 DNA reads TGTGCCAGCAGCTCAGTCTATGGCTACACCTTC. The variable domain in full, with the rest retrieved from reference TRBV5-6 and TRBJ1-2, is DAGVTQSPTHLIKTRGQQVTLRCSPKSGHDTVSWYQQALGQGPQFIFQYYEEEERQRGNFPDRFSGHQFPNYSSELNVNALLLGDSALYLCASSSVYGYTFGSGTRLTVV.

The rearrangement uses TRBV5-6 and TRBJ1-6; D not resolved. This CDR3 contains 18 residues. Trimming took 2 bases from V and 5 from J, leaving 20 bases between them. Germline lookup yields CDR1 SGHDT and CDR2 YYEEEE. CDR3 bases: TGTGCCAGCAGCTTTCTTAAAAGCGGTACGCATAATAATTCACCCCTCCACTTT. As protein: CASSFLKSGTHNNSPLHF.

The CDR3 is CASSLGAGGNQPQHF. CDR3 DNA sequence: TGTGCCAGCAGCTTAGGGGCTGGTGGCAATCAGCCCCAGCATTTT. The chain combines TRBV11-2 with TRBJ1-5; D uncertain. The CDR3 is 15 residues long. V lost 1 base, J lost 2 bases, and 9 bases lay in between. CDR1 SGHAT and CDR2 FQNNGV come from the germline V gene.

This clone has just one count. As DNA, the CDR3 is TGTGCCAGCTCGGACTCCCTAGCGGGGAACACCGGGGAGCTGTTTTTT. Residues: CASSDSLAGNTGELFF. The chain is built from TRBV9 and TRBJ2-2; 8 nucleotides line up with TRBD2. Germline lookup yields CDR1 SGDLS and CDR2 YYNGEE. V lost 7 bases and J lost 1; bases outside the gene matches: 9. This CDR3 region has 16 residues.

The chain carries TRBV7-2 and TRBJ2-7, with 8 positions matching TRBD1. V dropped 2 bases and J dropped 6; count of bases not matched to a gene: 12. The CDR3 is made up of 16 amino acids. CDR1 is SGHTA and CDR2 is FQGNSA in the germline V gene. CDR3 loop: CASSLNPGGSSGEQYF. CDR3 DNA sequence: TGTGCCAGCAGCTTAAATCCAGGGGGCTCTTCTGGCGAGCAGTACTTC.

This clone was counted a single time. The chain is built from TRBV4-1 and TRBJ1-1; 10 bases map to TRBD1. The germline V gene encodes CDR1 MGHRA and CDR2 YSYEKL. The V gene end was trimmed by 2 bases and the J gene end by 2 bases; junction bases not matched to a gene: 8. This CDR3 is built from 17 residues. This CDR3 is CASSQQDRGRYNTEAFF. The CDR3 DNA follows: TGCGCCAGCAGCCAACAAGACAGGGGGCGTTATAACACTGAAGCTTTCTTT.

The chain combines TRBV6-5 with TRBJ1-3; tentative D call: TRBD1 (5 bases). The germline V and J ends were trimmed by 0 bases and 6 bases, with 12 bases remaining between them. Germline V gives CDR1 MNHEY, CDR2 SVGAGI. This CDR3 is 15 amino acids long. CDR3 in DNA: TGTGCCAGCAGTTACTCTGGGGGGTCCCTAAACACCATATATTTT. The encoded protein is CASSYSGGSLNTIYF.

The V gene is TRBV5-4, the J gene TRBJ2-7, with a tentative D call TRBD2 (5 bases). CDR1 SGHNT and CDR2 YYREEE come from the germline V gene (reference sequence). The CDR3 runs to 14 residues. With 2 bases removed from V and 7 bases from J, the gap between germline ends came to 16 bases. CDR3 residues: CASSFPEEPGEQYF. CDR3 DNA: TGTGCCAGCAGCTTTCCGGAGGAGCCTGGGGAGCAGTACTTC. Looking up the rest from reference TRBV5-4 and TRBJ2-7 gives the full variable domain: ETGVTQSPTHLIKTRGQQVTLRCSSQSGHNTVSWYQQALGQGPQFIFQYYREEENGRGNFPPRFSGLQFPNYSSELNVNALELDDSALYLCASSFPEEPGEQYFGPGTRLTVT.

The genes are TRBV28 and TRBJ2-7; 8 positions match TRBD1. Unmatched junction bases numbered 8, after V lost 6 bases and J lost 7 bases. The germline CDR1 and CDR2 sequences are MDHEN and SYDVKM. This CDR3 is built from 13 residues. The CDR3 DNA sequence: TGTGCCAGCAGCCCAGACAGGGGAGGAGAGCAGTACTTC. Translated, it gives CASSPDRGGEQYF.

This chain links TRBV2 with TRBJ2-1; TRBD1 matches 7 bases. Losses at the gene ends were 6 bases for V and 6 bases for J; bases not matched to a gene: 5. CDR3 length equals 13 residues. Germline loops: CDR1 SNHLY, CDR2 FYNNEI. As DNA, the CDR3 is TGTGCCAGCAGATCCGGGACAGTCAATGAGCAGTTCTTC. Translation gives CASRSGTVNEQFF.